Shown below are 5 T cell receptor beta chains from a single sample sequenced in a study of cytomegalovirus exposure and HLA in healthy donors. The primer mix had 60 Vbeta and 13 Jbeta primers. Sequencing was performed with immunoSEQ multiplex PCR; in TCRdb, only in-frame clones are kept and a portion is missing. The sample holds 120,000 or so clones, roughly 78% seen once. Sample: PBMCs. The receptors originated from a man in his forties in good health and CMV-seronegative.

V gene TRBV18 combines with J gene TRBJ2-3; 8 positions agree with TRBD2. Germline CDR1 and CDR2: KGHSH and LQKENI. Losses at the gene ends were 1 base for V and 2 bases for J; bases not matched to a gene: 2. The CDR3 loop spans 15 amino acids. Here the CDR3 DNA reads TGTGCCAGCTCACCACTTAGCGGGGACACAGATACGCAGTATTTT. It yields the protein CASSPLSGDTDTQYF.

CDR3: CASSWVGGAGAEAFF. The DNA for the CDR3 is TGTGCCAGCAGTTGGGTCGGGGGGGCCGGGGCTGAAGCTTTCTTT. This sequence joins TRBV6-5 and TRBJ1-1; possible D gene TRBD1, 6 bases. V was pared by 4 bases and J by 6 bases, with 18 bases between. Germline loops: CDR1 MNHEY, CDR2 SVGAGI. The CDR3 runs 15 residues.

As to this clone: In this CDR3 the conserved last residue, phenylalanine or tryptophan, is missing, so a read error is likely. This sequence joins TRBV14 and TRBJ1-5; D not certain. This CDR3 comprises 13 residues. Trimming left V 1 base short and J 7 bases short, with 8 bases between. Germline CDR1 SGHDN, CDR2 FVKESK. The CDR3 loop is CASSQGGRQPQHV. In nucleotides, the CDR3 is TGTGCCAGCAGCCAAGGCGGTCGGCAGCCCCAGCATGTT.

The chain is built from TRBV29-1 and TRBJ2-3, with 13 bases fitting TRBD2. V lost 4 bases to trimming and J lost 3 bases; unmatched junction nucleotides: 10. Germline CDR1 and CDR2: SQVTM and ANQGSEA. The CDR3 has 17 amino acids. DNA of the CDR3: TGCAGCGTTGGGAAAAAGGGGACTAGCGGGATAACAGATACGCAGTATTTT. It translates to CSVGKKGTSGITDTQYF.

In DNA, the CDR3 is TGCAGCGTTGGACTAGCGGGAGGGTTGGATGAGCAGTTCTTC. Its protein is CSVGLAGGLDEQFF. V usage is TRBV29-1 and J usage is TRBJ2-1, with 14 bases fitting TRBD2. The CDR3 is made up of 14 amino acids. The junction had 4 bases not matched to a gene; V was cut back by 4 bases and J by 8 bases. Germline V gene lookup returns CDR1 SQVTM and CDR2 ANQGSEA.